This is a list of T cell receptor beta chains from one sample in a study of blood T cells in healthy people across ages. One entry per CDR3 protein results from TCRdb running MiXCR on the 5' RACE reads. The sample contains about 1.1 million distinct CDR3 sequences, around two fifths of which appear only once. Sequenced input: blood. The receptors shown here come from a man aged 18 to 30 in good health. Each CDR3 is given with its conserved first and last residue. A D gene is named only where the DNA matches it firmly. Only some rows state a clone size, as once, few, many or a class for expanded clones.

TRBV18	NA	few	14	TRBJ2-5	CASSPQTVQETQYF	TGTGCCAGCTCACCACAGACAGTTCAAGAGACCCAGTACTTC
TRBV6-2/TRBV6-3	TRBD1	NA	17	TRBJ1-1	CASSIAEEQGRGTEAFF	TGTGCCAGCAGTATAGCCGAGGAACAGGGGAGAGGAACTGAAGCTTTCTTT
TRBV6-5	TRBD1	few	14	TRBJ1-1	CASSHRGSVTEAFF	TGTGCCAGCAGCCACAGGGGATCGGTAACTGAAGCTTTCTTT
TRBV18	NA	NA	16	TRBJ1-1	CASSPRVQSMNTEAFF	TGTGCCAGCTCACCACGGGTCCAGTCCATGAACACTGAAGCTTTCTTT
TRBV11-2	TRBD1	once	14	TRBJ1-3	CASSFGQGGNTIYF	TGTGCCAGCAGCTTCGGACAGGGGGGAAACACCATATATTTT
TRBV9	NA	NA	16	TRBJ2-3	CASSVVWGGPTDTQYF	TGTGCCAGCAGCGTAGTATGGGGTGGCCCCACAGATACGCAGTATTTT
TRBV6-6	NA	NA	15	TRBJ2-1	CASTNWAGENNEQFF	TGTGCCAGCACGAACTGGGCAGGGGAGAACAATGAGCAGTTCTTC
TRBV28	NA	few	13	TRBJ1-2	CASSKAASYGYTF	TGTGCCAGCAGTAAGGCGGCGTCCTATGGCTACACCTTC
TRBV29-1	NA	many	13	TRBJ1-2	CSVEDRHEYGYTF	TGCAGCGTTGAAGATCGACATGAATATGGCTACACCTTC
TRBV7-2	NA	few	19	TRBJ1-5	CASSLARVSTAFGNQPQHF	TGTGCCAGCAGCTTAGCGCGAGTTAGTACCGCCTTTGGCAATCAGCCCCAGCATTTT
TRBV3-1	TRBD2	NA	18	TRBJ2-1	CASSPVPSGGALYNEQFF	TGTGCCAGCAGCCCTGTCCCAAGCGGGGGCGCATTGTACAATGAGCAGTTCTTC
TRBV20-1	NA	NA	13	TRBJ2-2	CSARDRGTGELFF	TGCAGTGCTAGAGATAGAGGCACCGGGGAGCTGTTTTTT
TRBV6-5	NA	NA	15	TRBJ1-2	CASSRGTSGGYGYTF	TGTGCCAGCAGTCGCGGGACATCCGGGGGCTATGGCTACACCTTC
TRBV27	TRBD2	few	16	TRBJ2-3	CASSTKAGGHTDTQYF	TGTGCCAGCAGCACTAAAGCGGGGGGACACACAGATACGCAGTATTTT
TRBV5-6	NA	few	14	TRBJ1-2	CASSLDRGLGGYTF	TGTGCCAGCAGCTTGGATAGGGGCTTGGGTGGCTACACCTTC
TRBV11-2	TRBD1	NA	15	TRBJ2-7	CASSLETGGTYEQYF	TGTGCCAGCAGCTTAGAAACAGGGGGTACCTACGAGCAGTACTTC
TRBV28	TRBD1	NA	17	TRBJ1-5	CASSSYEGQGIDQPQHF	TGTGCCAGCAGTTCCTATGAGGGACAGGGTATCGATCAGCCCCAGCATTTT
TRBV20-1	TRBD1	few	16	TRBJ2-1	CSARDHGQDSYNEQFF	TGCAGTGCTAGAGATCACGGACAGGACTCCTACAATGAGCAGTTCTTC
TRBV30	TRBD2	few	14	TRBJ2-4	CAWSGSGGKNIQYF	TGTGCCTGGAGTGGGAGCGGGGGAAAAAACATTCAGTACTTC
TRBV25-1	NA	few	12	TRBJ1-1	CASREVNTEAFF	TGTGCCAGCAGGGAGGTGAACACTGAAGCTTTCTTT
TRBV29-1	TRBD1	NA	14	TRBJ1-1	CSVATGGENTEAFF	TGCAGCGTCGCAACAGGGGGGGAGAACACTGAAGCTTTCTTT
TRBV7-8	NA	NA	12	TRBJ2-7	CARHKGSHEQYF	TGTGCCAGACACAAGGGATCCCACGAGCAGTACTTC
TRBV6-5	NA	few	12	TRBJ2-2	CASSYGIGELFF	TGTGCCAGCAGTTACGGGATCGGGGAGCTGTTTTTT
TRBV20-1	TRBD1	NA	15	TRBJ1-3	CSATRDSSSGNTIYF	TGCAGTGCTACCCGGGACAGTAGCTCTGGAAACACCATATATTTT
TRBV29-1	TRBD1	NA	15	TRBJ2-1	CSVPFPGQKTNEQFF	TGCAGCGTCCCCTTCCCGGGACAGAAAACGAATGAGCAGTTCTTC
TRBV20-1	TRBD1	NA	16	TRBJ1-1	CSARWDRVSSNTEAFF	TGCAGTGCTAGATGGGACAGGGTCTCTTCGAACACTGAAGCTTTCTTT
TRBV5-4	NA	NA	15	TRBJ2-1	CVSSPGTLSYNEQFF	TGTGTCAGCAGCCCTGGGACACTCTCCTACAATGAGCAGTTCTTC
TRBV7-2	NA	NA	16	TRBJ2-7	CASSLEFGVGEYEQYF	TGTGCCAGCAGCTTAGAATTCGGGGTAGGCGAATACGAGCAGTACTTC
TRBV12-3/TRBV12-4	NA	few	15	TRBJ2-1	CASSLRDPPYNEQFF	TGTGCCAGCAGTTTGCGGGACCCCCCCTACAATGAGCAGTTCTTC
TRBV7-2	NA	NA	13	TRBJ2-7	CASSKNPSYEQYF	TGTGCCAGCAGCAAAAATCCCTCCTACGAGCAGTACTTC
TRBV5-4	NA	NA	13	TRBJ2-5	CASSGQLEETQYF	TGTGCCAGCAGCGGACAGCTTGAAGAGACCCAGTACTTC
TRBV4-2	NA	NA	13	TRBJ2-4	CASRGLAKNIQYF	TGTGCCAGCAGGGGGTTAGCCAAAAACATTCAGTACTTC
TRBV10-3	NA	few	15	TRBJ2-3	CAISVGVRHTDTQYF	TGTGCCATCAGTGTGGGGGTTAGACACACAGATACGCAGTATTTT
TRBV7-2	NA	NA	12	TRBJ2-1	CASRGLLDEQFF	TGTGCCAGCAGGGGTTTGTTGGATGAGCAGTTCTTC
TRBV7-3	NA	NA	13	TRBJ1-1	CASSSSPTSEAFF	TGTGCCAGCAGCTCATCCCCGACATCTGAAGCTTTCTTT
TRBV4-1	TRBD1	NA	16	TRBJ1-2	CASSQDTGGTIYGYTF	TGCGCCAGCAGCCAAGATACAGGGGGCACAATATATGGCTACACCTTC
TRBV28	TRBD1	NA	15	TRBJ1-2	CASSILDRGGGGYTF	TGTGCCAGCAGCATCCTGGACAGGGGGGGCGGTGGCTACACCTTC
TRBV6-5	TRBD1	NA	17	TRBJ2-7	CASSYMSDRGNRDEQYF	TGTGCCAGCAGTTATATGTCGGACAGGGGTAATAGAGATGAGCAGTACTTC
TRBV20-1	NA	NA	11	TRBJ1-2	CRARPGYGYTF	TGCAGGGCTAGGCCCGGGTATGGCTACACCTTC
TRBV6-5	NA	few	14	TRBJ1-2	CASSYTRQSYGYTF	TGTGCCAGCAGTTACACGAGACAAAGTTATGGCTACACCTTC
TRBV7-2	NA	many	14	TRBJ1-5	CASSLVGVNQPQHF	TGTGCCAGCAGCTTAGTAGGGGTCAATCAGCCCCAGCATTTT
TRBV29-1	NA	NA	13	TRBJ2-1	CSVAEGIDNEQFF	TGCAGCGTTGCAGAGGGCATCGACAATGAGCAGTTCTTC
TRBV27	TRBD2	few	16	TRBJ2-3	CASSRLAGGRTDTQYF	TGTGCCAGCAGTAGACTAGCGGGGGGCAGGACAGATACGCAGTATTTT
TRBV9	NA	NA	14	TRBJ2-1	CASSAWGNYNEQFF	TGTGCCAGCAGCGCCTGGGGTAATTATAATGAGCAGTTCTTC
TRBV7-9	NA	few	14	TRBJ1-2	CASSLSPAYYGYTF	TGTGCCAGCAGCTTATCACCGGCATACTATGGCTACACCTTC
TRBV6-6	TRBD1	few	15	TRBJ1-5	CASGGDSYSNQPQHF	TGTGCCAGCGGGGGGGACAGCTATAGCAATCAGCCCCAGCATTTT
TRBV7-9	NA	NA	12	TRBJ2-1	CASSLSHSWQFF	TGTGCCAGCAGCTTATCGCATTCCTGGCAGTTCTTC